Reported below is one TCR beta chain. The antigen remains unidentified. The sample is drawn from a study of early T cells in non-severe SARS-CoV-2 infection. Overall study context: Sequencing used unsorted whole-blood bulk RNA, so chains lack pairing. Points from the study as a whole: Private and CD4 specificities were missed by VDJdb matching, which favored anti-spike CD8 responses.

Researchers tagged individual cDNA molecules with unique molecular identifiers. TCRdb ran MiXCR on the 5' RACE reads and lists one entry per CDR3 protein. This sample carries around 40,000 distinct CDR3 sequences, 5.5% to 7.5% of them seen once, and the ten largest clones take over 4.5%. V lost 5 bases and J 0 bases, leaving 20 bases between the germline ends. Germline V gene data show CDR1 as SGHAT and CDR2 as FQNNGV. The CDR3 consists of 19 residues. Input material: whole blood. The origin of this receptor is an adult who was a healthcare worker with PCR-confirmed SARS-CoV-2 infection or an uninfected control (not recorded which). The J gene is TRBJ2-6, the V gene TRBV11-2, with unresolved D. CDR3 sequence reads: CASSGRSYAALSGANVLTF. For the CDR3, the DNA is TGTGCCAGCAGCGGACGCTCGTACGCTGCTCTCTCTGGGGCCAACGTCCTGACTTTC.